The table lists the clone carrying this T cell receptor (beta chain) with a count of one. TCRdb's table, derived via immunoSEQ multiplex PCR, lists solely in-frame clones and lacks some. The repertoire holds approximately 210,000 clones, with approximately 68% as singletons. V was cut by 0 bases and J by 5 bases, with 14 bases left in between. Per germline, CDR1 SGDLS and CDR2 YYNGEE. This CDR3 region has 15 residues. The sample belongs to a study of cytotoxic CD8 clonotypes in ibrutinib-treated CLL. This clonotype was sampled from a human donor with chronic lymphocytic leukemia. V gene TRBV9 combines with J gene TRBJ2-5; possibly TRBD1 for D (5 bases). Here the sequenced sample was PBMCs, taken after 24 months of ibrutinib treatment. CDR3 coding DNA: TGTGCCAGCAGCGTAGGGGCCAGGGCACTGGAGACCCAGTACTTC. It yields the protein CASSVGARALETQYF. Using reference TRBV9 and TRBJ2-5 for the parts outside the CDR3, the full variable domain is DSGVTQTPKHLITATGQRVTLRCSPRSGDLSVYWYQQSLDQGLQFLIQYYNGEERAKGNILERFSAQQFPDLHSELNLSSLELGDSALYFCASSVGARALETQYFGPGTRLLVL.